The 9 T cell receptor beta chains reported below all come from one sample, sequenced in a study of graft-versus-host responses after intestinal transplantation. Clones were read by immunoSEQ multiplex PCR, and TCRdb kept only the in-frame ones, dropping some. The sample contains tens of thousands of clones, about 89% of which appear only once. Their antigens remain unidentified. The sample consisted of unstimulated CD4+ T cells sorted from spleen or lymph node cells, taken before transplant. The origin of the receptors is a human donor who was the organ donor for an intestinal transplant.

This rearrangement joins TRBV28 to TRBJ2-1; TRBD2 matches 8 bases. CDR1 is MDHEN and CDR2 is SYDVKM in the germline V gene. V lost 6 bases and J lost 5; bases outside the gene matches: 9. The CDR3 is 15 residues long. CDR3: CASRPRLAPDNEQFF. In DNA, the CDR3 is TGTGCCAGCAGGCCTAGACTAGCGCCCGACAATGAGCAGTTCTTC. The full variable domain, in which reference TRBV28 and TRBJ2-1 provide the parts outside the CDR3, is DVKVTQSSRYLVKRTGEKVFLECVQDMDHENMFWYRQDPGLGLRLIYFSYDVKMKEKGDIPEGYSVSREKKERFSLILESASTNQTSMYLCASRPRLAPDNEQFFGPGTRLTVL.

The chain uses TRBV30 and TRBJ1-3; D is undetermined. The CDR3 is 15 residues long. Germline V lookup: CDR1 GTSNPN, CDR2 SVGIG (reference sequence). V lost 2 bases and J 0 bases, leaving 11 bases between the germline ends. The CDR3 DNA reads as TGTGCCTGGAGTCAGGTCGCTTACTCTGGAAACACCATATATTTT. It translates to CAWSQVAYSGNTIYF.

V is TRBV28 and J is TRBJ2-7, with D perhaps TRBD2 (5 bases). V was shortened by 3 bases and J by 5 bases, with 8 bases between the two germline ends. This CDR3 has 12 residues. Germline V lookup: CDR1 MDHEN, CDR2 SYDVKM. For the CDR3, the DNA is TGTGCCAGCAGTTTTAGGAGGAACGAGCAGTACTTC. Its translation is CASSFRRNEQYF.

The chain carries TRBV5-1 and TRBJ2-1; 9 bases agree with TRBD2. This CDR3 region has 16 residues. The germline V gene encodes CDR1 SGHRS and CDR2 YFSETQ. The J segment lost 1 base and the V segment lost 0 bases, leaving 2 bases of the junction unmatched. CDR3 DNA sequence: TGCGCCAGCAGCTTGGGTAGCGGGGGATCCTACAATGAGCAGTTCTTC. Protein sequence: CASSLGSGGSYNEQFF.

The chain joins TRBV4-1 to TRBJ1-3; TRBD1 matches at 8 bases. Germline V gene data show CDR1 as MGHRA and CDR2 as YSYEKL. This CDR3 is built from 15 residues. V trimming: 4 bases; J trimming: 3 bases; junction bases outside the gene matches: 5. The CDR3 DNA reads TGCGCCAGCAGCCTCGCAGGGGGCGGTGGAAACACCATATATTTT. Its translation is CASSLAGGGGNTIYF.

The chain has TRBV5-1 and TRBJ2-7, with 9 bases lining up with TRBD2. The CDR3 extends over 15 amino acids. CDR1 SGHRS and CDR2 YFSETQ come from the germline V gene. V gave up 0 bases and J gave up 5 bases; unmatched junction bases: 6. CDR3 nucleotides: TGCGCCAGCAGCTTGGTACCTAGCGGGACGGACGAGCAGTACTTC. It is translated as CASSLVPSGTDEQYF.

In DNA form, the CDR3 reads TGTGCCAGCTCACCTTCGACTAGTACCGGGGAGCTGTTTTTT. Protein: CASSPSTSTGELFF. J is TRBJ2-2 and V is TRBV18, with a tentative D call TRBD2 (6 bases). This CDR3 spans 14 amino acids. CDR1 and CDR2 (germline): KGHSH, LQKENI. Trimming cost V 3 bases and J 5 bases, with 10 bases left between them.

The chain employs TRBV2 and TRBJ2-3; 7 nucleotides agree with TRBD2. Germline values: CDR1 SNHLY, CDR2 FYNNEI. V shed 6 bases and J 4 bases; nucleotides not matched to a gene: 1. This CDR3 has 12 amino acids. The CDR3 sequence: CASSRGADTQYF. The CDR3 DNA sequence: TGTGCCAGCAGCCGGGGGGCAGATACGCAGTATTTT.

The CDR3 nucleotides read TGTGCCAGCAGCTTGGCCGCTAGCGGCGCACCCTACGAGCAGTACTTC. Translation: CASSLAASGAPYEQYF. The chain joins TRBV5-4 to TRBJ2-7; 7 bases agree with TRBD2. The CDR3 runs to 16 residues. Per germline, CDR1 SGHNT and CDR2 YYREEE (reference sequence). V gave up 0 bases and J gave up 2 bases; unmatched junction bases: 8.